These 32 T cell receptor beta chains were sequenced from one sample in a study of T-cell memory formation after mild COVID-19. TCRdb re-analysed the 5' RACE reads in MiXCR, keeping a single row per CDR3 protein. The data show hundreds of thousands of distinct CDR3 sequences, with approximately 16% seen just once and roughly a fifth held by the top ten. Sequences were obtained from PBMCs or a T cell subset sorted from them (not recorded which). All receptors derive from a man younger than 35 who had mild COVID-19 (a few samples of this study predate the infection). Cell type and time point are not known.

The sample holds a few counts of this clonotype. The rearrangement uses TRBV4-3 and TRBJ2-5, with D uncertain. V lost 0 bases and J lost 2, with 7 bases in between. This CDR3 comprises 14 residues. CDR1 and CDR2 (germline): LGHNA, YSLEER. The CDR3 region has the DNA TGCGCCAGCAGCCAAGATCTCAGTCAAGAGACCCAGTACTTC. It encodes CASSQDLSQETQYF.

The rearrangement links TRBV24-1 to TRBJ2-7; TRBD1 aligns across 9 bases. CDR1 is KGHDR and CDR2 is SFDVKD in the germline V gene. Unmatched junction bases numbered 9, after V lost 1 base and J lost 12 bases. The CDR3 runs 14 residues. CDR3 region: CATSDLVDRGMAYF. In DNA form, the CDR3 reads TGTGCCACCAGTGATTTAGTGGACAGGGGAATGGCGTACTTC.

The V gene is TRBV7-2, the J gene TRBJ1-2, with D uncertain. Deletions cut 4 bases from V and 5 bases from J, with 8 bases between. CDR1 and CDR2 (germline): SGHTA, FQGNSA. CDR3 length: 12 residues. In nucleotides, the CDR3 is TGTGCCAGCAGCTCCCCAATGTATGGCTACACCTTC. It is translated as CASSSPMYGYTF.

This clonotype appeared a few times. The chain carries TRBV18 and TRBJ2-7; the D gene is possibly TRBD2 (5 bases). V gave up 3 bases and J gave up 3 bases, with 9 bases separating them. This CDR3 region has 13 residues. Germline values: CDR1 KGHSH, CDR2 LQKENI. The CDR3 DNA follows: TGTGCCAGCTCACCGGGAGTTAGCTACGAGCAGTACGTC. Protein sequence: CASSPGVSYEQYV.

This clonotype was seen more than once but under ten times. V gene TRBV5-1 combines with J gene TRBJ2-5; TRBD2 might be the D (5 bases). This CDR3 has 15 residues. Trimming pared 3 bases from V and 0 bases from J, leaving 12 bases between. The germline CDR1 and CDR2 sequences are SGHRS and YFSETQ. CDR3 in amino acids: CASSSDWRYQETQYF. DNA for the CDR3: TGCGCCAGCAGCTCTGATTGGAGGTACCAAGAGACCCAGTACTTC.

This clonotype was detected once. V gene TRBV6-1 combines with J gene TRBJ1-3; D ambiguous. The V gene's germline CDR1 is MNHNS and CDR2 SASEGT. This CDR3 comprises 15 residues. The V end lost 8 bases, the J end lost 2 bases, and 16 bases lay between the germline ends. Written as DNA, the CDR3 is TGTGCCAGCTCCGACGGACGAGATGCTGGAAACACCATATATTTT. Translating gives CASSDGRDAGNTIYF.

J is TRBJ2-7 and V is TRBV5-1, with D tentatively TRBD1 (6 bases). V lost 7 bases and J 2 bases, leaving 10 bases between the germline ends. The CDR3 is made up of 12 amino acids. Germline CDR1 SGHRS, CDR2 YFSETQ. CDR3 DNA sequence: TGCGCCAGCCCCGGACAGCCCTACGAGCAGTACGTC. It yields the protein CASPGQPYEQYV.

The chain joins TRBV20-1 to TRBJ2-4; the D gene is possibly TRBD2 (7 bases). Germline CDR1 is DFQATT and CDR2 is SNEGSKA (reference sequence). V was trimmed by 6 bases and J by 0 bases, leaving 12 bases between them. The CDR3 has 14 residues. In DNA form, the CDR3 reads TGCAGTGCGGATCGGGGGGCAGCCAAAAACATTCAGTACTTC. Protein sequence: CSADRGAAKNIQYF.

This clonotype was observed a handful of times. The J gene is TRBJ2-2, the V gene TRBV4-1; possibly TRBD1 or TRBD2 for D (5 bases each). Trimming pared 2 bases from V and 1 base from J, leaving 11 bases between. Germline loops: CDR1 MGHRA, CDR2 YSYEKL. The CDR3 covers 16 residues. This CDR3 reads CASSQFGTQNTGELFF. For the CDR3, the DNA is TGCGCCAGCAGCCAATTCGGGACCCAGAACACCGGGGAGCTGTTTTTT.

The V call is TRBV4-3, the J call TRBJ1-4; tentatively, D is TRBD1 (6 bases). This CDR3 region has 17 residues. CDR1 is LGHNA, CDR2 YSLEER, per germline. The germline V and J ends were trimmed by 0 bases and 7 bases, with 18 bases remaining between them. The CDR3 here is CASSQEFNPGAGEKLFF. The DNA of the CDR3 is TGCGCCAGCAGCCAAGAGTTTAATCCGGGGGCAGGTGAAAAACTGTTTTTT.

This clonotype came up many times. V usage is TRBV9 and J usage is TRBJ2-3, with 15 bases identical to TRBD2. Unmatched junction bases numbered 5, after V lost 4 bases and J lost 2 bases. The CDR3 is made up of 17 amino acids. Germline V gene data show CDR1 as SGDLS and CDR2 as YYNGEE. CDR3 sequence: CASSPGTSGGPTDTQYF. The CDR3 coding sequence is TGTGCCAGCAGCCCCGGGACTAGCGGGGGGCCCACAGATACGCAGTATTTT.

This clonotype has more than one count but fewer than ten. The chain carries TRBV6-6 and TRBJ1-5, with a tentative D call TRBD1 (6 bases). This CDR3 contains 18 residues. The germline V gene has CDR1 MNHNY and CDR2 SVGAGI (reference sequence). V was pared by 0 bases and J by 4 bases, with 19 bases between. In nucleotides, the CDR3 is TGTGCCAGCAGTTACTCGGACCTAGCCGACAGGCGGAATCAGCCCCAGCATTTT. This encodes CASSYSDLADRRNQPQHF.

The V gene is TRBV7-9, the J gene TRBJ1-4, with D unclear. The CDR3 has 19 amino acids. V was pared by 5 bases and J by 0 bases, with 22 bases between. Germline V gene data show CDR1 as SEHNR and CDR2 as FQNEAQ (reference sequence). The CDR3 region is CASSLTVGLTSATNEKLFF. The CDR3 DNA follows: TGTGCCAGCAGCCTCACCGTTGGACTCACGTCTGCAACTAATGAAAAACTGTTTTTT.

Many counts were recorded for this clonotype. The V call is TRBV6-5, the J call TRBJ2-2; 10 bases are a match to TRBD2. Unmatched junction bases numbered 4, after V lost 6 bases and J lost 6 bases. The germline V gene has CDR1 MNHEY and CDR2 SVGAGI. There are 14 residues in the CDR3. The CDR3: CASRSSGGAGELFF. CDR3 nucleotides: TGTGCCAGCAGATCCAGCGGGGGGGCCGGGGAGCTGTTTTTT.

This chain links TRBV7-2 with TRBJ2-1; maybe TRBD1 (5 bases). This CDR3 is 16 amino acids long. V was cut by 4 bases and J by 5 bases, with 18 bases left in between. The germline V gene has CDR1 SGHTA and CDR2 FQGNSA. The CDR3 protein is CASSSTDTALNNEQFF. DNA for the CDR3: TGTGCCAGCAGCTCCACGGACACGGCGCTGAACAATGAGCAGTTCTTC. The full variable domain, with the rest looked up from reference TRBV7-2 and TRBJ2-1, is GAGVSQSPSNKVTEKGKDVELRCDPISGHTALYWYRQSLGQGLEFLIYFQGNSAPDKSGLPSDRFSAERTGGSVSTLTIQRTQQEDSAVYLCASSSTDTALNNEQFFGPGTRLTVL.

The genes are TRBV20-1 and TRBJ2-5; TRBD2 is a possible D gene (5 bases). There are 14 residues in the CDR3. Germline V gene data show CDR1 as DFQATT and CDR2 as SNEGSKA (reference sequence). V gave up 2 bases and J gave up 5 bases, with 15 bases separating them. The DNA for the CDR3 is TGCAGTGCTAGATTGGCGGGCATCTCGGAGACCCAGTACTTC. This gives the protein CSARLAGISETQYF.

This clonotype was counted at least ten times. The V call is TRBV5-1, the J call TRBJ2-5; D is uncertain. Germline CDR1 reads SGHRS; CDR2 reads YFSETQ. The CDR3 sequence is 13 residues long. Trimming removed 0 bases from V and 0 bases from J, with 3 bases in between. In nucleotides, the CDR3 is TGCGCCAGCAGCTTGGGCAACCAAGAGACCCAGTACTTC. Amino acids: CASSLGNQETQYF.

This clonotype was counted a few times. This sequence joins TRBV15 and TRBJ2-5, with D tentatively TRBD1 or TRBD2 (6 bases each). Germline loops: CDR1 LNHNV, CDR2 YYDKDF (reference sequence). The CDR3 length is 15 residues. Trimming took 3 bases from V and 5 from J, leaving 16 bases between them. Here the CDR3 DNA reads TGTGCCACCAGCAGCCCGCGGGGCCAGGGGGAGACCCAGTACTTC. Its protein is CATSSPRGQGETQYF.

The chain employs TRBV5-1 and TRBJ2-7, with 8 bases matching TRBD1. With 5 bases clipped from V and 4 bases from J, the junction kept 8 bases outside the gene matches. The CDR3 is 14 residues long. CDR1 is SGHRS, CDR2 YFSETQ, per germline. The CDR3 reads CASRLGTGAYEQYV. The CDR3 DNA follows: TGCGCCAGCAGGCTAGGGACAGGAGCTTACGAGCAGTACGTC.

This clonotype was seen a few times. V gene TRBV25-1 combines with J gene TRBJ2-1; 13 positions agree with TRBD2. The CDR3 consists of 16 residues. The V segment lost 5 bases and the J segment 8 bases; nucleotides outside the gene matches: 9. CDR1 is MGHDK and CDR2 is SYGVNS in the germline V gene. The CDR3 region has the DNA TGTGCCAGCAGTAAGGGACTAGCGGGGATGCGGGATGAGCAGTTCTTC. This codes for CASSKGLAGMRDEQFF.

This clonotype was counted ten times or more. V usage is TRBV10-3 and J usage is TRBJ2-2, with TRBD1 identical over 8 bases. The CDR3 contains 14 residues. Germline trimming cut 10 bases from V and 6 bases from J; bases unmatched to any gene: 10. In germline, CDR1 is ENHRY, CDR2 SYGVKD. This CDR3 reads CANPTNRGSGELFF. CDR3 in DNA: TGTGCCAACCCAACGAACAGGGGGTCCGGGGAGCTGTTTTTT.

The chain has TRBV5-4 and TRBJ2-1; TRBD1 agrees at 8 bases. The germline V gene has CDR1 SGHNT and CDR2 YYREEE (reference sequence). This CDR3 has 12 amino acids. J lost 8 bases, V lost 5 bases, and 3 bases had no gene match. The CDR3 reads CASRDRGDEQFF. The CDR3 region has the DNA TGTGCCAGCAGAGACAGGGGAGATGAGCAGTTCTTC.

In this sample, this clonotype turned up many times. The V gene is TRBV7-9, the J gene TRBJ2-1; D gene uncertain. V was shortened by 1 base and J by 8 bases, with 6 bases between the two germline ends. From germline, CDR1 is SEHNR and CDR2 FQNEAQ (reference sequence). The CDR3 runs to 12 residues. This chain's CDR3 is CASSLVFDEQFF. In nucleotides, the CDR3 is TGTGCCAGCAGCTTAGTATTTGATGAGCAGTTCTTC. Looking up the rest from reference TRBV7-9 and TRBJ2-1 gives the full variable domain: DTGVSQNPRHKITKRGQNVTFRCDPISEHNRLYWYRQTLGQGPEFLTYFQNEAQLEKSRLLSDRFSAERPKGSFSTLEIQRTEQGDSAMYLCASSLVFDEQFFGPGTRLTVL.

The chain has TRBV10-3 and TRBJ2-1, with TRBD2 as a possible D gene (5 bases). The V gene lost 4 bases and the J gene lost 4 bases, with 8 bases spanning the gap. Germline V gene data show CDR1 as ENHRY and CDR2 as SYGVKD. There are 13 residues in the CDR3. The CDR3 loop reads CAISVEGYNEQFF. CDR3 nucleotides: TGTGCCATCAGTGTTGAGGGTTACAATGAGCAGTTCTTC.

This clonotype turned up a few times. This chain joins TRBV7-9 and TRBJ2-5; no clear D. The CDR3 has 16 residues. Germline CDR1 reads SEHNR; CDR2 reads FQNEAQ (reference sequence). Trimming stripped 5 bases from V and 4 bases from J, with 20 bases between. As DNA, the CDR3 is TGTGCCAGCAGCCGAACCGTCGGGCGCCTCGGAGAGACCCAGTACTTC. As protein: CASSRTVGRLGETQYF. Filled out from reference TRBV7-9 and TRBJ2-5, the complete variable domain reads DTGVSQNPRHKITKRGQNVTFRCDPISEHNRLYWYRQTLGQGPEFLTYFQNEAQLEKSRLLSDRFSAERPKGSFSTLEIQRTEQGDSAMYLCASSRTVGRLGETQYFGPGTRLLVL.

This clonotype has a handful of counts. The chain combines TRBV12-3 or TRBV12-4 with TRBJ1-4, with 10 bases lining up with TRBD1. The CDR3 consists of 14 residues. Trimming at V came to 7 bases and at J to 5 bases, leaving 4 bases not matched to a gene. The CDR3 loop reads CASTPGQGNEKLFF. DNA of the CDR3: TGTGCCAGCACCCCGGGACAGGGGAATGAAAAACTGTTTTTT.

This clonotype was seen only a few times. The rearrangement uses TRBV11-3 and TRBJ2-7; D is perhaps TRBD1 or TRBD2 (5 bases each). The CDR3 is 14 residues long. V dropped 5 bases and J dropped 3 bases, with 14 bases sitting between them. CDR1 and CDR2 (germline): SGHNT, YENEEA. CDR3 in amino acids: CASSRTGTHYEQYF. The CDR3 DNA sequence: TGTGCCAGCAGCCGAACCGGGACCCACTACGAGCAGTACTTC.

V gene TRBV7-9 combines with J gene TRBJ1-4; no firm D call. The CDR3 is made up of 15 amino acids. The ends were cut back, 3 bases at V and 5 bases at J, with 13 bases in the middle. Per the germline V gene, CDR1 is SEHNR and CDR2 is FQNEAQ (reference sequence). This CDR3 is CASSLVGESNEKLFF. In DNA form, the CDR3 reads TGTGCCAGCAGCTTGGTAGGAGAGTCAAATGAAAAACTGTTTTTT.

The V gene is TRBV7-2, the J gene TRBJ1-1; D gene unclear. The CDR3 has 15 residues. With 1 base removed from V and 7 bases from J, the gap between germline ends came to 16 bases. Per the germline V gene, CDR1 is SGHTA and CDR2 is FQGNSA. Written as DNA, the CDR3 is TGTGCCAGCAGCTTAGAGGCCCCACCTTGGGGTGAAGCTTTCTTT. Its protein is CASSLEAPPWGEAFF.

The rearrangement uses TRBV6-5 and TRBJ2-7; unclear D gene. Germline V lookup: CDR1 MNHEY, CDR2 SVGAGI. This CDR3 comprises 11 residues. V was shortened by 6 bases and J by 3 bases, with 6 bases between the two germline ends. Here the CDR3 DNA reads TGTGCCAGCAGAACCCGCTACGAGCAGTACTTC. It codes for CASRTRYEQYF.

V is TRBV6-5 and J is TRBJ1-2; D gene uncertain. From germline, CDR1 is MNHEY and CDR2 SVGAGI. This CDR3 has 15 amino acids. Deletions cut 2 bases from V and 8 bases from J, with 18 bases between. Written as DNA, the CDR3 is TGTGCCAGCAGTTACGGCCGGGTATCCAGAGGGGGCTACACCTTC. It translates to CASSYGRVSRGGYTF.

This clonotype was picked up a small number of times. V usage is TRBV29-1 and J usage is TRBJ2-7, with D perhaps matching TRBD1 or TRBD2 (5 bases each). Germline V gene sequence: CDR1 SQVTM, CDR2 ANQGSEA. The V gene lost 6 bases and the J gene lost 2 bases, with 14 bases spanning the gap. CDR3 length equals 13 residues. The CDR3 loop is CSVRDGLTYEQYF. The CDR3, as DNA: TGCAGCGTACGGGACGGATTGACCTACGAGCAGTACTTC.